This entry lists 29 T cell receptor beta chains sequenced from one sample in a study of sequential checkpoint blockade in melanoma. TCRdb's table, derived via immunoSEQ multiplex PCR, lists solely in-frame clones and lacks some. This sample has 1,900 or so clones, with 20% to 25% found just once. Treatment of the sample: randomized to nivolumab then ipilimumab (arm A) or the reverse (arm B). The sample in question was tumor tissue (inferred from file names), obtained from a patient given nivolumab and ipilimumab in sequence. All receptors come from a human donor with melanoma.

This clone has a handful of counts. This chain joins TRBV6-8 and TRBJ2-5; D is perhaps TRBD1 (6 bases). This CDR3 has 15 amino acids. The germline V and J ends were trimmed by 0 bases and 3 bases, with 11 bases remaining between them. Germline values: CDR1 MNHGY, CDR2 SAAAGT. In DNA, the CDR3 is TGTGCCAGCAGTTACTCGTCCTCAGGGGAAGAGACCCAGTACTTC. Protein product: CASSYSSSGEETQYF.

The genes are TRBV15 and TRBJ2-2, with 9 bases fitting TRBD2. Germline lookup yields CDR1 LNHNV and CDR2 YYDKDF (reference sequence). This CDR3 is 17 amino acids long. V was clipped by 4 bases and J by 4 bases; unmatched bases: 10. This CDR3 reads CATSNRAGGPGTGELFF. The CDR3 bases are TGTGCCACCAGCAATCGGGCGGGAGGGCCGGGCACCGGGGAGCTGTTTTTT.

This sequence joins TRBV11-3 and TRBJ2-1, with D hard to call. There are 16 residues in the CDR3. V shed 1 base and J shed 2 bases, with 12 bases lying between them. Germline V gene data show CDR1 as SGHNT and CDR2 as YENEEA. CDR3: CASSLVRARAYNEQFF. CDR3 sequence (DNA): TGTGCCAGCAGCTTAGTCCGAGCCCGCGCCTACAATGAGCAGTTCTTC.

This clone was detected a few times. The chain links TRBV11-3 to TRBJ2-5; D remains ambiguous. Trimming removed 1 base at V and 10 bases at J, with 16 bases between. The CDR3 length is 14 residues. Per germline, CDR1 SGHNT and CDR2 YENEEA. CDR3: CASSLGPSSGSQYF. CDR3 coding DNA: TGTGCCAGCAGCTTAGGACCTTCTAGTGGCAGCCAGTACTTC.

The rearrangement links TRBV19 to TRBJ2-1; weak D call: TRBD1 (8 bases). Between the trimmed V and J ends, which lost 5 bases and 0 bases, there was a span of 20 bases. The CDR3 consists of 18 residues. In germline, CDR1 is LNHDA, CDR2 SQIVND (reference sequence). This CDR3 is CASSWQGARTSSYNEQFF. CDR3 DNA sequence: TGTGCCAGTAGTTGGCAGGGGGCAAGGACTAGCTCCTACAATGAGCAGTTCTTC.

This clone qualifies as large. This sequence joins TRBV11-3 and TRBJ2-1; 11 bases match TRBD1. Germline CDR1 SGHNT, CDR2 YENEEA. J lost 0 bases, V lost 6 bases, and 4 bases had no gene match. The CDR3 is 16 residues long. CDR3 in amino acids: CASRPGTGGSYNEQFF. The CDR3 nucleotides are TGTGCCAGCAGACCGGGGACAGGGGGCTCCTACAATGAGCAGTTCTTC.

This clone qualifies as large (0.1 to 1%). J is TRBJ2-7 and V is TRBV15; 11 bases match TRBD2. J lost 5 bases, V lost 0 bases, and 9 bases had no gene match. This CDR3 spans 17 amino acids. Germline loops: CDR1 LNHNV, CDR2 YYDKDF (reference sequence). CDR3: CATSRDRGTSGRNEQYF. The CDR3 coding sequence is TGTGCCACCAGCAGAGATCGAGGAACTAGCGGGAGAAACGAGCAGTACTTC.

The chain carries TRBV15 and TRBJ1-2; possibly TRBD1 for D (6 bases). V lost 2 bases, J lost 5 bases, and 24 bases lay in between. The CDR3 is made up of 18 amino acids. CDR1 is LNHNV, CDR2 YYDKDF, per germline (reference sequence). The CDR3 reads CATSRFVFDTGRGYGYTF. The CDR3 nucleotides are TGTGCCACCAGCAGATTCGTATTCGATACAGGGAGGGGGTATGGCTACACCTTC.

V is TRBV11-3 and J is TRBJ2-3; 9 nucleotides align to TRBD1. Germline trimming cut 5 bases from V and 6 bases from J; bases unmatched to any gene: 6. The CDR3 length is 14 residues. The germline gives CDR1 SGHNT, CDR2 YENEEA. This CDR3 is CASSIGQGKDTQYF. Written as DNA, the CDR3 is TGTGCCAGCAGCATCGGACAGGGGAAGGATACGCAGTATTTT.

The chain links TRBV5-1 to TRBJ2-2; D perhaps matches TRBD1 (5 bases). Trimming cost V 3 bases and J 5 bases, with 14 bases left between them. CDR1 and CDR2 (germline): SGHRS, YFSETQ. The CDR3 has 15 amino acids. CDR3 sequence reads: CASSYQFGATGELFF. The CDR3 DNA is TGCGCCAGCAGCTACCAATTTGGGGCTACCGGGGAGCTGTTTTTT. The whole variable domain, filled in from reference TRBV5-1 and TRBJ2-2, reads KAGVTQTPRYLIKTRGQQVTLSCSPISGHRSVSWYQQTPGQGLQFLFEYFSETQRNKGNFPGRFSGRQFSNSRSEMNVSTLELGDSALYLCASSYQFGATGELFFGEGSRLTVL.

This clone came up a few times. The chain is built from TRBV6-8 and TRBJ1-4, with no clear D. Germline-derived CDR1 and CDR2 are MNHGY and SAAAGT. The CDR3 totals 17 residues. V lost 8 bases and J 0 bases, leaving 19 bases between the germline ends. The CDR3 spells CASRAQLPSSTNEKLFF. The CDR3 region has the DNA TGTGCCAGCCGGGCCCAACTACCCTCGTCAACTAATGAAAAACTGTTTTTT.

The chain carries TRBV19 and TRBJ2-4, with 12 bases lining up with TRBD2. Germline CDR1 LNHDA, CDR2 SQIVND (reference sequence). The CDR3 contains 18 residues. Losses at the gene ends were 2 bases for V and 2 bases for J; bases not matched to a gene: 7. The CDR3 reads CASSIMLAGGPTKNIQYF. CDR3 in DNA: TGTGCCAGTAGTATAATGCTAGCGGGAGGGCCGACCAAAAACATTCAGTACTTC.

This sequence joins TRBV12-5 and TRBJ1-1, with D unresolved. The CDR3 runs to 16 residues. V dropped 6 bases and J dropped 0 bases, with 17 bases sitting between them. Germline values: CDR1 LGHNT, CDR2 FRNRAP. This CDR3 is CASGSTEHLMNTEAFF. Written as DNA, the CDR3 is TGTGCTAGTGGCTCCACGGAACACCTCATGAACACTGAAGCTTTCTTT. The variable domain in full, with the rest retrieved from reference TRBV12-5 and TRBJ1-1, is DARVTQTPRHKVTEMGQEVTMRCQPILGHNTVFWYRQTMMQGLELLAYFRNRAPLDDSGMPKDRFSAEMPDATLATLKIQPSEPRDSAVYFCASGSTEHLMNTEAFFGQGTRLTVV.

The CDR3 protein is CSGTEANYGYTF. The CDR3 DNA is TGCAGCGGGACGGAAGCTAACTATGGCTACACCTTC. The chain is built from TRBV29-1 and TRBJ1-2; D remains unclear. The ends were cut back, 7 bases at V and 0 bases at J, with 9 bases in the middle. CDR1 and CDR2 from the germline V gene are SQVTM and ANQGSEA. This CDR3 has 12 residues. Based on the CDR3 plus reference TRBV29-1 and TRBJ1-2, the full variable domain is SAVISQKPSRDICQRGTSLTIQCQVDSQVTMMFWYRQQPGQSLTLIATANQGSEATYESGFVIDKFPISRPNLTFSTLTVSNMSPEDSSIYLCSGTEANYGYTFGSGTRLTVV.

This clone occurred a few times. CDR3 in amino acids: CASGFPGRTYEQYF. CDR3 DNA sequence: TGTGCTAGTGGTTTTCCCGGGAGGACCTACGAGCAGTACTTC. The V and J genes are TRBV12-5 and TRBJ2-7, with TRBD2 identical over 7 bases. The V and J ends lost 3 bases and 2 bases, in that order; junction bases with no gene match: 4. CDR3 length: 14 amino acids. Germline CDR1 LGHNT, CDR2 FRNRAP.

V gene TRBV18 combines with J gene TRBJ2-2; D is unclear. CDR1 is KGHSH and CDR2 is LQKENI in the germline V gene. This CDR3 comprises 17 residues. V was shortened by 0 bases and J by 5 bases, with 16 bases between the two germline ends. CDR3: CASSPPGVGFRTGELFF. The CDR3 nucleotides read TGTGCCAGCTCACCACCCGGAGTGGGGTTCCGAACCGGGGAGCTGTTTTTT.

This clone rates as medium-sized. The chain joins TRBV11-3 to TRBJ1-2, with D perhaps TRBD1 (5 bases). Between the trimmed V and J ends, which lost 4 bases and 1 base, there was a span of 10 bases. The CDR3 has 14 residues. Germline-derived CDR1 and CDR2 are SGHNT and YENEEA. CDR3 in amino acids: CASSYPGDNYGYTF. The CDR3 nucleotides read TGTGCCAGCAGCTATCCGGGGGATAACTATGGCTACACCTTC.

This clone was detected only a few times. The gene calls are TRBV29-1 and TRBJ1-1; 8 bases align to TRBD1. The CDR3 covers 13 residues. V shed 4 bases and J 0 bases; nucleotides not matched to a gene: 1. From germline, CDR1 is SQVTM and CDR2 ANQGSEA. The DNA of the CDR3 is TGCAGCGTTGGGACAGGGCTGAACACTGAAGCTTTCTTT. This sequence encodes CSVGTGLNTEAFF.

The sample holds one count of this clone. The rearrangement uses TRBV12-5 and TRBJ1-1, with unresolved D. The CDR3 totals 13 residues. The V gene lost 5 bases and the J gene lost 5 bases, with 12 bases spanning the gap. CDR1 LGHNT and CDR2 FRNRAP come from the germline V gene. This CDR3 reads CASGIETGTEAFF. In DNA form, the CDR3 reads TGTGCTAGTGGTATAGAAACCGGGACTGAAGCTTTCTTT.

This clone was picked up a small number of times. CDR3 protein: CASSLGTRSYGYTF. CDR3 nucleotide sequence: TGTGCCAGCAGCTTAGGTACCAGGTCCTATGGCTACACCTTC. V usage is TRBV11-3 and J usage is TRBJ1-2; D is ambiguous. Deletions cut 1 base from V and 4 bases from J, with 10 bases between. CDR3 length: 14 amino acids. Germline V gene data show CDR1 as SGHNT and CDR2 as YENEEA.

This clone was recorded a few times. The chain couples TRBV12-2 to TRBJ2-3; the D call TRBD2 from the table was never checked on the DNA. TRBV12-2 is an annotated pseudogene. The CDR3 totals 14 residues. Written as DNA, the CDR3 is TGTGCTAGAAAAGCGGTTTCCAGCACAGATACGCAGTATTTT. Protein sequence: CARKAVSSTDTQYF.

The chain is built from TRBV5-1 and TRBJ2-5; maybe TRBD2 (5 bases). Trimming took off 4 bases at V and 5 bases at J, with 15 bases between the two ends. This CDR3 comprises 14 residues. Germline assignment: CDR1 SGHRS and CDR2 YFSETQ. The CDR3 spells CASSLAEGRETQYF. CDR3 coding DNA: TGCGCCAGCAGCCTGGCTGAGGGCCGGGAGACCCAGTACTTC.

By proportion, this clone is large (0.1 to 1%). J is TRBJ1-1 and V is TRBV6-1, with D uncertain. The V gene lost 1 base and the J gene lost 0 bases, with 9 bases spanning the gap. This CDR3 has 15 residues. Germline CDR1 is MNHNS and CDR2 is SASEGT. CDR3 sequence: CASSEEAFMNTEAFF. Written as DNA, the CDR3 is TGTGCCAGCAGTGAAGAGGCTTTCATGAACACTGAAGCTTTCTTT.

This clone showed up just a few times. The CDR3 bases are TGTGCCAGCAGCCAGGGACTAGCGGCCCCTAGCACAGATACGCAGTATTTT. As protein: CASSQGLAAPSTDTQYF. V usage is TRBV11-3 and J usage is TRBJ2-3, with 11 bases aligning to TRBD2. V dropped 5 bases and J dropped 0; count of bases not matched to a gene: 7. The CDR3 sequence is 17 residues long. Per germline, CDR1 SGHNT and CDR2 YENEEA.

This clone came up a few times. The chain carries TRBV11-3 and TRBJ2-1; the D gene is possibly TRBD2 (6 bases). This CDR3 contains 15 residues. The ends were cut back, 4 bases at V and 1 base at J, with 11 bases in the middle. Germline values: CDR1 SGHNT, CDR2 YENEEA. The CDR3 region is CASSSLAVSYNEQFF. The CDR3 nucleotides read TGTGCCAGCAGCTCGTTAGCGGTTTCCTACAATGAGCAGTTCTTC.

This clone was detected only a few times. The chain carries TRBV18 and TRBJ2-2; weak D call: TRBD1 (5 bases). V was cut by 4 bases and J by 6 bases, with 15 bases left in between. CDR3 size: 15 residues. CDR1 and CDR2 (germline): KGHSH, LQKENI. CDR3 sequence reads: CASSLFSGSSGELFF. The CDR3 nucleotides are TGTGCCAGCTCACTATTCTCAGGGTCATCCGGGGAGCTGTTTTTT.

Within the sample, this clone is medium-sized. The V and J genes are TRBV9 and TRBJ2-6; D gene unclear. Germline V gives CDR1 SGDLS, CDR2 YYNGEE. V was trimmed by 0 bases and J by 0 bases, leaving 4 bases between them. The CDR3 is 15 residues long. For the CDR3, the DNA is TGTGCCAGCAGCGTAGTTAGCTCTGGGGCCAACGTCCTGACTTTC. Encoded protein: CASSVVSSGANVLTF.

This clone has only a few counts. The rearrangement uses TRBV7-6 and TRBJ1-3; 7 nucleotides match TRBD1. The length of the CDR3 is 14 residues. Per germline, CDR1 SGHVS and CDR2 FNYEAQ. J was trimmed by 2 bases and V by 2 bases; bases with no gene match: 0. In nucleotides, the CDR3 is TGTGCCAGCAGCTTACAGGGGGCTGGAAACACCATATATTTT. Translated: CASSLQGAGNTIYF.

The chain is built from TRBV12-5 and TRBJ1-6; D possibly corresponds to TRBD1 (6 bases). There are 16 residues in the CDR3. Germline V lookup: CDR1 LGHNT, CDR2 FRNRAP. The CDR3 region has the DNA TGTGCCAGTAGGGGGGGGTTACAGGGCGGCAATTCACCCCTCCACTTT. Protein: CASRGGLQGGNSPLHF.